The clone carrying this TCR beta chain has just a few counts. The antigen remains unidentified. This record comes from a study of cytomegalovirus exposure and HLA in healthy donors. Germline V CDR1 and CDR2: SEHNR, FQNEAQ (reference sequence). The germline V and J ends were trimmed by 6 bases and 8 bases, with 22 bases remaining between them. CDR3 length: 16 amino acids. Study-wide results and limits: A subsequent analysis found that TCR clusters from the first cohort also tended to co-occur in the roughly 120 validation repertoires, with about 94% of cluster scores above 0.

Clones were read by immunoSEQ multiplex PCR, and TCRdb kept only the in-frame ones, dropping some. The sample has approximately 150,000 clones, around nine tenths seen once. The donors were part of the approximately 120-subject validation cohort, which stood apart from the approximately 640-subject first cohort. The receptor's source is a man aged 18 to 29 in good health and CMV-seropositive. The chain recombines TRBV7-9 with TRBJ2-2, with D maybe TRBD2 (6 bases). The sequenced sample consisted of PBMCs. CDR3 in amino acids: CASRPARAGGMGELFF. CDR3 DNA: TGTGCCAGCAGACCCGCCCGGGCAGGCGGGATGGGGGAGCTGTTTTTT.